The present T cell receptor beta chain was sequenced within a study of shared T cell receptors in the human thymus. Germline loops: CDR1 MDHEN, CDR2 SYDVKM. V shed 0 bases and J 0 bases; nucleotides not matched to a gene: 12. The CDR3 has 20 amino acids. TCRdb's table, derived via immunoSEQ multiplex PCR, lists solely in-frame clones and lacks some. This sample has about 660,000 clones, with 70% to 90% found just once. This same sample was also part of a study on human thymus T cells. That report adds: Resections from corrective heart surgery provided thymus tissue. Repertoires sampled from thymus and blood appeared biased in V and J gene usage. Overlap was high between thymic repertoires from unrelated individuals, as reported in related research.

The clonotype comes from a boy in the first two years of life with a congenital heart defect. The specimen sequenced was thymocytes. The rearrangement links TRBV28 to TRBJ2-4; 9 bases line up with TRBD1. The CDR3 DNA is TGTGCCAGCAGTTTATGTGGGGTTAACAGGGGGCCCTTAGCCAAAAACATTCAGTACTTC. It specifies CASSLCGVNRGPLAKNIQYF.